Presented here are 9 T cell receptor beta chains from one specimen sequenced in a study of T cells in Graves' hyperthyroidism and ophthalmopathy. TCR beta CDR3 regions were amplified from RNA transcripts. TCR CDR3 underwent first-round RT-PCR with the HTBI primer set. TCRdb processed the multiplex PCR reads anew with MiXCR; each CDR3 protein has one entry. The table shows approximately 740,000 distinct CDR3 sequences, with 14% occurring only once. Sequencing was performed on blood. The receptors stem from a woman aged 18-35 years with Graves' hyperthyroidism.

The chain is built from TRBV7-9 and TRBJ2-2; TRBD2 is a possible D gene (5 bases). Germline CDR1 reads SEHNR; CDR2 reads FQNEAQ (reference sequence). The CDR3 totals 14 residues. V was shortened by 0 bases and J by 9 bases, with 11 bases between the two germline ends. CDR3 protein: CASSLASRVRELFF. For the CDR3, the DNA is TGTGCCAGCAGCTTAGCGTCGAGGGTCCGGGAGCTGTTTTTT. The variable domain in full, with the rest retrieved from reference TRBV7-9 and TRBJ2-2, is DTGVSQNPRHKITKRGQNVTFRCDPISEHNRLYWYRQTLGQGPEFLTYFQNEAQLEKSRLLSDRFSAERPKGSFSTLEIQRTEQGDSAMYLCASSLASRVRELFFGEGSRLTVL.

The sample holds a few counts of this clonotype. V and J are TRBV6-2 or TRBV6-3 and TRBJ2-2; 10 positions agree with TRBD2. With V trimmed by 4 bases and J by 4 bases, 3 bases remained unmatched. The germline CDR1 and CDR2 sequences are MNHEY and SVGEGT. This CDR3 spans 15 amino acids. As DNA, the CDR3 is TGTGCCAGCAGTTCTAGCGGGAGTGGCACCGGGGAGCTGTTTTTT. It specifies CASSSSGSGTGELFF.

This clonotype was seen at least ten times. The CDR3 nucleotides read TGTGCCTGGACCCAACTGGGGACAGTTGGTGGCTACACCTTC. Its protein is CAWTQLGTVGGYTF. The rearrangement uses TRBV30 and TRBJ1-2, with 7 positions matching TRBD1. Germline CDR1 reads GTSNPN; CDR2 reads SVGIG (reference sequence). The junction had 12 bases not matched to a gene; V was cut back by 4 bases and J by 7 bases. This CDR3 has 14 amino acids.

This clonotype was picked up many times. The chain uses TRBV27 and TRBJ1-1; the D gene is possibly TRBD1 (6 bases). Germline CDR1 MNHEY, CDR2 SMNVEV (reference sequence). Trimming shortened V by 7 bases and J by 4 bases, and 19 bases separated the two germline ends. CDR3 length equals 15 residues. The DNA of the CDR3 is TGTGCCAGCACCGTCAAACAGGGCGTGGGCACTGAAGCTTTCTTT. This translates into CASTVKQGVGTEAFF.

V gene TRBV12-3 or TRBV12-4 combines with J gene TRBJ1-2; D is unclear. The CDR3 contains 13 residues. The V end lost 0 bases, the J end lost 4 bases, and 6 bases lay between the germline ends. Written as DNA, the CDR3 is TGTGCCAGCAGTTTAGCCGCTGGCTATGGCTACACCTTC. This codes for CASSLAAGYGYTF.

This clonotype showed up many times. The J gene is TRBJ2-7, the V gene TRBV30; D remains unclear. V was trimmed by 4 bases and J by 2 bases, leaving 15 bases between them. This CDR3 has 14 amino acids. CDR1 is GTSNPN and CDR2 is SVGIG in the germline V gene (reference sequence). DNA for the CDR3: TGTGCCTGGAATTTCTCCCCAGGAGCCTACGAGCAGTACTTC. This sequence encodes CAWNFSPGAYEQYF. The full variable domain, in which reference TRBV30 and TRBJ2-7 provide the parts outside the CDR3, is SQTIHQWPATLVQPVGSPLSLECTVEGTSNPNLYWYRQAAGRGLQLLFYSVGIGQISSEVPQNLSASRPQDRQFILSSKKLLLSDSGFYLCAWNFSPGAYEQYFGPGTRLTVT.

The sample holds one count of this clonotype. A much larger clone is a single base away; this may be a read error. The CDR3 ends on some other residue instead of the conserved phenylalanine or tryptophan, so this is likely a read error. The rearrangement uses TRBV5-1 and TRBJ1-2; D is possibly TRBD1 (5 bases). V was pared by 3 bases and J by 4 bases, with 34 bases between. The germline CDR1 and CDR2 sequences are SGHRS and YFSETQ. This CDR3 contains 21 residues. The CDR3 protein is CASSSGRSDRRRSMNPYGYTL. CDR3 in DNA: TGCGCCAGCAGCTCGGGGCGGTCAGATCGCCGAAGGAGCATGAATCCCTATGGCTACACCCTC.

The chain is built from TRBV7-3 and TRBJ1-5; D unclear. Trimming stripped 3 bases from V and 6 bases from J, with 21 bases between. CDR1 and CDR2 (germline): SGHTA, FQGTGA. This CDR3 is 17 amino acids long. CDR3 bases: TGTGCCAGCAGCTTCCCCCCTACTCGGGCCGCCGGTCAGCCCCAGCATTTT. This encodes CASSFPPTRAAGQPQHF.

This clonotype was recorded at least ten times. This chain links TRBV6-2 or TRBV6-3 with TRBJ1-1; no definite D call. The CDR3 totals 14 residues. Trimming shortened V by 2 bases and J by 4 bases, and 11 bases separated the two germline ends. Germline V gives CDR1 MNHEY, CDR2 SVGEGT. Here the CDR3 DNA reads TGTGCCAGCAGTTACACGAACGGAGGCACTGAAGCTTTCTTT. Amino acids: CASSYTNGGTEAFF.